These 14 T cell receptor beta chains were sequenced from one sample in a study of cytomegalovirus exposure and HLA in healthy donors. Vbeta (60) and Jbeta (13) primers were used in the PCR. The table came from immunoSEQ multiplex PCR; TCRdb's copy has only in-frame clones and leaves some out. The sample holds 100,000 or so clones; roughly three quarters are singletons and the top ten take 1.3%. What was sequenced was PBMCs. Every receptor here comes from a man between 35 and 55 years old in good health and CMV-seronegative.

The chain employs TRBV20-1 and TRBJ2-3, with D uncertain. Germline V gene sequence: CDR1 DFQATT, CDR2 SNEGSKA (reference sequence). Trimming left V 0 bases short and J 10 bases short, with 8 bases between. The CDR3 is 11 amino acids. The DNA of the CDR3 is TGCAGTGCTAGAGATCAGTTTGCGCAGTATTTT. It encodes CSARDQFAQYF.

V and J are TRBV10-3 and TRBJ1-2; no firm D call. Germline CDR1 and CDR2: ENHRY and SYGVKD. This CDR3 has 13 amino acids. Trimming removed 10 bases at V and 2 bases at J, with 14 bases between. The CDR3 loop reads CATDLTGNYGYTF. The CDR3 DNA is TGTGCCACCGATTTGACGGGGAACTATGGCTACACCTTC.

The V call is TRBV7-2, the J call TRBJ2-7; 12 nucleotides line up with TRBD1. Per germline, CDR1 SGHTA and CDR2 FQGNSA. V was clipped by 6 bases and J by 7 bases; unmatched bases: 13. The length of the CDR3 is 16 residues. CDR3 amino acids: CASSNLSGQGAREQYF. CDR3 nucleotides: TGTGCCAGCAGTAATTTATCGGGACAGGGGGCGCGTGAGCAGTACTTC. Combining the CDR3 with reference TRBV7-2 and TRBJ2-7 gives the whole variable domain GAGVSQSPSNKVTEKGKDVELRCDPISGHTALYWYRQSLGQGLEFLIYFQGNSAPDKSGLPSDRFSAERTGGSVSTLTIQRTQQEDSAVYLCASSNLSGQGAREQYFGPGTRLTVT.

The CDR3 sequence: CASSWRDPQPQHF. The CDR3 DNA reads as TGTGCCAGCAGCTGGCGGGACCCTCAGCCCCAGCATTTT. The chain is built from TRBV7-7 and TRBJ1-5; D is perhaps TRBD1 (5 bases). Trimming stripped 4 bases from V and 6 bases from J, with 10 bases between. The CDR3 has 13 amino acids. CDR1 is SSHAT, CDR2 FNYEAQ, per germline (reference sequence).

This clone was detected only a few times. The rearrangement links TRBV5-4 to TRBJ1-5, with a weak D call TRBD1 (5 bases). Germline V lookup: CDR1 SGHNT, CDR2 YYREEE (reference sequence). The CDR3 runs 15 residues. The V and J ends lost 0 bases and 2 bases respectively, with 9 bases between them. CDR3 DNA: TGTGCCAGCAGCTTGGCCCCGACAGGCAATCAGCCCCAGCATTTT. It is translated as CASSLAPTGNQPQHF.

The genes are TRBV4-1 and TRBJ2-7; D is possibly TRBD1 (6 bases). The germline V gene encodes CDR1 MGHRA and CDR2 YSYEKL. V shed 1 base and J shed 0 bases, with 7 bases lying between them. The CDR3 runs to 14 residues. CDR3 bases: TGCGCCAGCAGCCAAGGGGGGCTCTCCTACGAGCAGTACTTC. Its protein product is CASSQGGLSYEQYF.

The chain has TRBV4-2 and TRBJ2-7, with 9 bases fitting TRBD2. Germline CDR1 reads LGHNA; CDR2 reads YNFKEQ. CDR3 length: 17 amino acids. V lost 0 bases, J lost 0 bases, and 6 bases stayed unmatched. CDR3 sequence reads: CASSQEGLAGPSYEQYF. The CDR3 DNA is TGTGCCAGCAGCCAAGAGGGGCTAGCGGGACCCTCCTACGAGCAGTACTTC.

The chain couples TRBV5-4 to TRBJ2-3; D not certain. Germline CDR1 SGHNT, CDR2 YYREEE (reference sequence). The CDR3 consists of 16 residues. V gave up 4 bases and J gave up 0 bases, with 15 bases separating them. The CDR3 sequence: CASSRPERSSTDTQYF. DNA of the CDR3: TGTGCCAGCAGCCGACCGGAGAGATCTAGCACAGATACGCAGTATTTT.

The chain combines TRBV27 with TRBJ1-5, with 7 bases fitting TRBD1. Trimming took 3 bases from V and 3 from J; bases not matched to a gene: 5. The CDR3 is 15 residues long. Germline V gives CDR1 MNHEY, CDR2 SMNVEV (reference sequence). CDR3 region: CASSFGGGFNQPQHF. For the CDR3, the DNA is TGTGCCAGCAGTTTTGGAGGGGGCTTCAATCAGCCCCAGCATTTT.

The rearrangement joins TRBV2 to TRBJ2-1, with 14 bases aligning to TRBD2. CDR1 SNHLY and CDR2 FYNNEI come from the germline V gene. This CDR3 is 17 amino acids long. V lost 6 bases and J lost 7; bases outside the gene matches: 11. Here the CDR3 DNA reads TGTGCCAGCAGGGACCCAGGGACTAGCGGGGGTCATAATGAGCAGTTCTTC. Translated, it gives CASRDPGTSGGHNEQFF. The full variable domain, with the rest looked up from reference TRBV2 and TRBJ2-1, is EPEVTQTPSHQVTQMGQEVILRCVPISNHLYFYWYRQILGQKVEFLVSFYNNEISEKSEIFDDQFSVERPDGSNFTLKIRSTKLEDSAMYFCASRDPGTSGGHNEQFFGPGTRLTVL.

This clone has just one count. This sequence joins TRBV7-3 and TRBJ1-1, with TRBD1 identical over 8 bases. V was clipped by 4 bases and J by 5 bases; unmatched bases: 9. Germline assignment: CDR1 SGHTA and CDR2 FQGTGA. The CDR3 contains 15 residues. The CDR3 DNA follows: TGTGCCAGCAGCTCCCGGACAGGGTCGGGTACTGAAGCTTTCTTT. Translation gives CASSSRTGSGTEAFF.

The chain carries TRBV4-2 and TRBJ1-4; TRBD1 is a possible D gene (6 bases). CDR1 is LGHNA and CDR2 is YNFKEQ in the germline V gene. CDR3 length: 19 amino acids. The germline V and J ends were trimmed by 0 bases and 2 bases, with 19 bases remaining between them. CDR3 nucleotide sequence: TGTGCCAGCAGCCAAGATTCCGGCAGGGGAGCGGTCACTAATGAAAAACTGTTTTTT. Residues: CASSQDSGRGAVTNEKLFF.

The CDR3 DNA is TGCGCCAGCAGCCCAACCCCGACAGGGGGTAATTCACCCCTCCACTTT. Protein product: CASSPTPTGGNSPLHF. The chain carries TRBV5-1 and TRBJ1-6, with 9 bases matching TRBD1. This CDR3 has 16 residues. V was pared by 4 bases and J by 6 bases, with 8 bases of the junction left unmatched. The V gene's germline CDR1 is SGHRS and CDR2 YFSETQ.

This clone was seen only a few times. This rearrangement joins TRBV7-2 to TRBJ2-7; 9 positions agree with TRBD1. V gave up 5 bases and J gave up 1 base; unmatched junction bases: 9. The CDR3 consists of 16 residues. The germline V gene encodes CDR1 SGHTA and CDR2 FQGNSA. This chain's CDR3 is CASSPRTGEISYEQYF. CDR3 in DNA: TGTGCCAGCAGCCCTAGGACAGGGGAGATTTCCTACGAGCAGTACTTC. The variable domain in full, completed from reference TRBV7-2 and TRBJ2-7, reads GAGVSQSPSNKVTEKGKDVELRCDPISGHTALYWYRQSLGQGLEFLIYFQGNSAPDKSGLPSDRFSAERTGGSVSTLTIQRTQQEDSAVYLCASSPRTGEISYEQYFGPGTRLTVT.